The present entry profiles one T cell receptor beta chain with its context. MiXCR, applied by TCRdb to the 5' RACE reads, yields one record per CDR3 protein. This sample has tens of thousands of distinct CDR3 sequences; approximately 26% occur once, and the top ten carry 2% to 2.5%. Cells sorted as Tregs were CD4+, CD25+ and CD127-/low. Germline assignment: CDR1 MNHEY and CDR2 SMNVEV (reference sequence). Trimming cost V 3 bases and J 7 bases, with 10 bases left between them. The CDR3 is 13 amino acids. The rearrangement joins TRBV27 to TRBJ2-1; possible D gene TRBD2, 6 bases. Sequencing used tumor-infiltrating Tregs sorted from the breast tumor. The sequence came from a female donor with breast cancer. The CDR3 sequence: CASSFYRENEQFF. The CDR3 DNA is TGTGCCAGCAGTTTTTACCGGGAGAATGAGCAGTTCTTC.